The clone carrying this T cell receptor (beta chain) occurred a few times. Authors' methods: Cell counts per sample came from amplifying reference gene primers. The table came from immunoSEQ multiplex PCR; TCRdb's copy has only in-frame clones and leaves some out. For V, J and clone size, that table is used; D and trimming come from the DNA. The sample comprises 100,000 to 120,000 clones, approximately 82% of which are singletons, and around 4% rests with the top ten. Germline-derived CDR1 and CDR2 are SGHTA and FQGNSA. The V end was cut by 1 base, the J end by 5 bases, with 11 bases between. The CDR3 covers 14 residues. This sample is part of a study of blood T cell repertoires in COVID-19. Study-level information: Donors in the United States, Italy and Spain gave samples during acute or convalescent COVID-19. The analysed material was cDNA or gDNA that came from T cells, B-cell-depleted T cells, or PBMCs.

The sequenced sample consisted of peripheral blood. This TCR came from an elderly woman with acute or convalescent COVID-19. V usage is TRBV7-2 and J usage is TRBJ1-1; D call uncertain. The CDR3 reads CASSLVFRSTEAFF. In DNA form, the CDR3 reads TGTGCCAGCAGCTTAGTATTCCGTTCTACTGAAGCTTTCTTT.